The text below deals with one T cell receptor (beta chain). It has no known antigen specificity. The record has no base qualities; no much larger clone is one base away. Genomic DNA was extracted from sorted cells for sequencing of the TCRbeta CDR3 region. The immunoSEQ Assay was used to sequence the TCRbeta CDR3 regions. TCRdb mirrors the immuneACCESS table, restricted to in-frame sequences. Some clones are absent from its copies; in checked studies, under half trace to an unresolved V gene, and the reason for the others is unknown. The table for this sample lists nearly 20,000 clones; 83% of them were counted only once. The ten largest make up 21% of the sample. Including cysteine and phenylalanine, the CDR3 has 19 amino acids. Here the CDR3 DNA is all that survives: 57 bases in frame from base 1. The trial excluded patients who had a history of autoimmune disease or who were on systemic immunosuppression. Peripheral blood for TCR sequencing was drawn from every dose cohort at baseline, at cycle 4 day 1 and at cycle 7 day 1. Samples were obtained from an open-label, multicenter, first-in-human phase I dose-escalation trial of ivuxolimab. Adults with locally advanced or metastatic melanoma, renal cell, hepatocellular, or head and neck squamous cell carcinoma were enrolled in the trial. CD4+ and CD8+ T cells were sorted separately from peripheral blood before TCR sequencing.

This sample is part of a study of OX40 agonist ivuxolimab in advanced cancers. Background on the whole study: The costimulatory receptor OX40 (CD134) was targeted by ivuxolimab, a fully human IgG2 agonistic monoclonal antibody. Intravenous ivuxolimab was administered to patients every 2 weeks at six dose levels: 0.01, 0.1, 0.3, 1.5, 3 and 10 mg/kg. Among the approximately 50 dose-escalation patients, approximately 20 had hepatocellular carcinoma, roughly 15 melanoma, 9 renal cell carcinoma and 9 head and neck cancer. Prior anti-PD-1, anti-PD-L1 or anti-CTLA-4 therapy was permitted, and less than 45% of dose-escalation patients had received checkpoint inhibitors. A male proportion of approximately 83% and a mean age of 60 years, ranging from about 23 to 90, were recorded for the dose-escalation cohort. Partial responses occurred in three dose-escalation patients, of whom one had hepatocellular carcinoma and two had cutaneous melanoma. The purpose of peripheral TCRbeta sequencing was to test whether ivuxolimab changed TCR sequence diversity and led to clonal T-cell expansion. The paper describes the monotherapy dose-escalation part (N of about 52 patients) of the phase I trial of ivuxolimab.

On the study overall, not on this receptor specifically: The antigen specificity of the clonally expanded peripheral T cells was not determined. On average, CD8+ T cells showed more expanded clones than CD4+ T cells after ivuxolimab. In the 0.1-3.0 mg/kg groups, partial responders had among the lowest normalized peripheral clonal expansion, particularly in CD8+ T cells. At doses from 0.1 to 3.0 mg/kg, clonal expansion was seen in both CD4+ and CD8+ blood T cells between baseline and week 6. Low levels of normalized T-cell clonal expansion were also shown by some nonresponding patients.

The rearranged chain carries TRBV12-2 and TRBJ1-1; TRBD1, as called in the table, went unchecked against the DNA. TRBV12-2 is flagged as a pseudogene. The input for sequencing was CD4+ or CD8+ T cells sorted from blood, taken in a trial of the OX40 agonist ivuxolimab. This sequence was found in an adult with an advanced solid tumor such as melanoma, head and neck, liver or kidney cancer. The CDR3 reads as follows: CASRLAHGQGQGEDTEAFF. The nucleotide sequence is given as TGTGCAAGTCGCTTAGCACATGGACAGGGGCAAGGGGAAGACACTGAAGCTTTCTTT.